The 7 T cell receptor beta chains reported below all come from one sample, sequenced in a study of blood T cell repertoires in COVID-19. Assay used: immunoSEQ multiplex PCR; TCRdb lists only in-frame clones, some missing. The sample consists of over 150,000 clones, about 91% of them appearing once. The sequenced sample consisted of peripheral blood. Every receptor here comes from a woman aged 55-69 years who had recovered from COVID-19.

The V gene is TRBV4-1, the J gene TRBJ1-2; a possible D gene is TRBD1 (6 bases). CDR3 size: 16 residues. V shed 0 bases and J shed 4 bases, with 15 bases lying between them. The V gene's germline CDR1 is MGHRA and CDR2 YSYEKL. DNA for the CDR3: TGCGCCAGCAGCCAAGAATTTCGCACACAGGGCTATGGCTACACCTTC. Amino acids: CASSQEFRTQGYGYTF.

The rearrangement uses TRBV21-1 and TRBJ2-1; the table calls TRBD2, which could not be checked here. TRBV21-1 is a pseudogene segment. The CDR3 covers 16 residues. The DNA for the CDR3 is TGTGCCAGCAGCAAAGAAGCAGCGGGGGGCAGCAATGAGCAGTTCTTC. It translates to CASSKEAAGGSNEQFF.

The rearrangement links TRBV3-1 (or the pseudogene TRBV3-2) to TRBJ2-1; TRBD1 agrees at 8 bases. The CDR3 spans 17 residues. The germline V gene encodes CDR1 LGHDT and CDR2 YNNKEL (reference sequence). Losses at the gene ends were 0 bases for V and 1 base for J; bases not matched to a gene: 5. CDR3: CASSQDRDRQSYNEQFF. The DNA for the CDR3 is TGTGCCAGCAGCCAAGATCGGGACAGGCAATCCTACAATGAGCAGTTCTTC.

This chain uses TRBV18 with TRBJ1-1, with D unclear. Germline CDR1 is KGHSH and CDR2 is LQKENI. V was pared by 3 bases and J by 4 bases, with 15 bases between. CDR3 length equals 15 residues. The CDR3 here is CASSPEAQRGTEAFF. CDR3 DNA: TGTGCCAGCTCACCGGAGGCCCAACGTGGCACTGAAGCTTTCTTT.

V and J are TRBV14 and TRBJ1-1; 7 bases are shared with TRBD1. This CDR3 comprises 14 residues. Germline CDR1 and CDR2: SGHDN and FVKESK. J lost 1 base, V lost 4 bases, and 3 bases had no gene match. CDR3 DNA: TGTGCCAGCAGCCTAAGGACAGGGAACACTGAAGCTTTCTTT. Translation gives CASSLRTGNTEAFF.

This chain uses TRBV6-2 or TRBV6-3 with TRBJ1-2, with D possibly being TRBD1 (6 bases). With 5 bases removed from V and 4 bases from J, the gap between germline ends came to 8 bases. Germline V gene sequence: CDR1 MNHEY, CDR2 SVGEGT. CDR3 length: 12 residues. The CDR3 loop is CASSQGLYGYTF. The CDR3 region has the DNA TGTGCCAGCAGTCAGGGGCTCTATGGCTACACCTTC.

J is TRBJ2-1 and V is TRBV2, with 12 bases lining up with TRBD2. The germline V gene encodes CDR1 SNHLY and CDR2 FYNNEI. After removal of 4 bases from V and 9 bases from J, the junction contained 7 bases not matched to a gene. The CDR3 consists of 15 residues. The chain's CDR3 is CASSVVPSGGVEQFF. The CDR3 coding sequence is TGTGCCAGCAGTGTCGTTCCTAGCGGGGGGGTTGAGCAGTTCTTC.